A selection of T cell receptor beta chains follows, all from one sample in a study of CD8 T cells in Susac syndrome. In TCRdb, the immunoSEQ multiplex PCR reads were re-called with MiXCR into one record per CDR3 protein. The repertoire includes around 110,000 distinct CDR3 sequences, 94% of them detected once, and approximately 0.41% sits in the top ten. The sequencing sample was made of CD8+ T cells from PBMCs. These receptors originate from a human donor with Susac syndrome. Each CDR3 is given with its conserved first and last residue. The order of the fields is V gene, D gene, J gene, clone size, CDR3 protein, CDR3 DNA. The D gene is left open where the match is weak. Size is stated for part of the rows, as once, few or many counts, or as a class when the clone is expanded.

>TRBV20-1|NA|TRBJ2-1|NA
CSARGGPSRTEGGSEQFF
TGCAGTGCTAGAGGTGGTCCCTCCAGGACCGAGGGAGGTAGTGAGCAGTTCTTC
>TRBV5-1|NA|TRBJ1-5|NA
CASLDPLQPQHF
TGCGCCAGCTTAGACCCGCTCCAGCCCCAGCATTTT
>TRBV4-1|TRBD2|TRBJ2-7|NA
CASSQDPLGGGGQYF
TGCGCCAGCAGCCAAGATCCCCTCGGCGGGGGTGGGCAGTACTTC
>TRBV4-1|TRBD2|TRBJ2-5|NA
CASSLGGTSGVQETQYF
TGCGCCAGCAGCCTAGGAGGGACTAGTGGAGTACAAGAGACCCAGTACTTC
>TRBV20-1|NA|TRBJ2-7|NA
CSARSGRSYEQYF
TGCAGTGCTAGGAGCGGGCGATCCTACGAGCAGTACTTC
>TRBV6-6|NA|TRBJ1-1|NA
CASSYSTSRGTEAFF
TGTGCCAGCAGTTACTCGACCTCCCGTGGCACTGAAGCTTTCTTT
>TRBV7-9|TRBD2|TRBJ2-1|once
CATRGSGGANEQFF
TGTGCTACGCGTGGTAGCGGGGGGGCTAATGAGCAGTTCTTC
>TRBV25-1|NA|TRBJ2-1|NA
CATLDEYNEQFF
TGTGCCACCCTTGATGAATACAATGAGCAGTTCTTC
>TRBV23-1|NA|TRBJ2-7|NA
CATGGGSYEQYF
TGCGCGACGGGGGGCGGTTCCTACGAGCAGTACTTC
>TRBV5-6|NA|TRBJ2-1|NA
CASSQRSGNEQFF
TGTGCCAGCAGTCAAAGGTCGGGCAATGAGCAGTTCTTC
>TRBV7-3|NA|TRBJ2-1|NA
CASSLKAREQFF
TGTGCCAGCAGCTTGAAAGCAAGGGAGCAGTTCTTC
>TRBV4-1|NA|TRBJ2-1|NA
CASSQLRGDEQFF
TGCGCCAGCAGCCAGTTAAGAGGAGATGAGCAGTTCTTC
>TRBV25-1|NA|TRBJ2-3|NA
CASSMGPTDTQYF
TGTGCCAGCAGTATGGGACCCACAGATACGCAGTATTTT
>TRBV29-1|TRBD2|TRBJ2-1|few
CSGLSGGLNNEQFF
TGCAGTGGACTAAGCGGGGGGCTCAACAATGAGCAGTTCTTC
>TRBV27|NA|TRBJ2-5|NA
CASSFGPLFETQYF
TGTGCCAGCAGTTTCGGACCCTTGTTCGAGACCCAGTACTTC
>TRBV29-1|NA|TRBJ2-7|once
CSVVTGSYEQYF
TGCAGCGTAGTGACAGGTTCCTACGAGCAGTACTTC